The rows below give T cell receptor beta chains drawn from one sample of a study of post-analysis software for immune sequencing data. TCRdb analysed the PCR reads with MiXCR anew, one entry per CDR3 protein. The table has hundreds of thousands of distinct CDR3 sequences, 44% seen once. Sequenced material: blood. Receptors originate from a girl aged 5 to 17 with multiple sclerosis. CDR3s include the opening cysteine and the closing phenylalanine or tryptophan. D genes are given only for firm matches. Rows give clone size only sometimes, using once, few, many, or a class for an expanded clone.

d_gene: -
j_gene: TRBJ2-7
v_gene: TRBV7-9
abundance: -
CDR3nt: TGTGCCAGCAGCTCCGGCCCAAAGAGCCCCTACGAGCAGTACTTC
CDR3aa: CASSSGPKSPYEQYF

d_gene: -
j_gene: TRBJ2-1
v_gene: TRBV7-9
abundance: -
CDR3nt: TGTGCCAGCAGCTTTCTGGACGGACAACAAGAGACCCAGTTCTTC
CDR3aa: CASSFLDGQQETQFF

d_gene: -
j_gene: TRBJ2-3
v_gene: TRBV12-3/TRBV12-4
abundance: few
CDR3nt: TGTGCCAGCAGTCCTTGGACAGACACAGATACGCAGTATTTT
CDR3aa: CASSPWTDTDTQYF

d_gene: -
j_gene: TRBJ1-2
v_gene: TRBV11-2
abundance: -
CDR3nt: TGTGCCAGCAGCCCGGACGGTGGGGTGGGCTATGGCTACACCTTC
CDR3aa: CASSPDGGVGYGYTF

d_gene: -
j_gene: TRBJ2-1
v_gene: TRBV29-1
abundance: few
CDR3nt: TGCAGCGTTTTACGCGGACGGGGCCCTCGGGATGAGCAGTTCTTC
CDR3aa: CSVLRGRGPRDEQFF

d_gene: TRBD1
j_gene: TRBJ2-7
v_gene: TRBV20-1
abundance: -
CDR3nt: TGCAGTGCTAGGCTCCGGGACAGGGGCGAGCAGTACTTC
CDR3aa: CSARLRDRGEQYF

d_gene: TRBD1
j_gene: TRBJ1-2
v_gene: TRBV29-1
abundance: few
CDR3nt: TGCAGCGGGAAAGGACAGGGATATGGCTACACCTTC
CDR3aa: CSGKGQGYGYTF

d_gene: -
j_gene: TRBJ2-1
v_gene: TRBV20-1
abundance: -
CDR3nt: TGCAGTGCTAGCAACGGAGAGAGCTCCTACAATGAGCAGTTCTTC
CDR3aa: CSASNGESSYNEQFF

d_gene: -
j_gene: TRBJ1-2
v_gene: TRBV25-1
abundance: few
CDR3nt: TGTGCCAGCAGTGATAGCCTAATAGGTGGCTACACCTTC
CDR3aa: CASSDSLIGGYTF

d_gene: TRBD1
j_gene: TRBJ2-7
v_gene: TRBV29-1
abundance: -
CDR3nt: TGCAGCGTTGAAGGGCAGGGGGACCACGAGCAGTACTTC
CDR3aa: CSVEGQGDHEQYF

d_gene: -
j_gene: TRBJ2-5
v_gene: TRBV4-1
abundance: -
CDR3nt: TGCGCCAGCAGCCAAGTAGCCAGCGGGCCAACCCTCGGAAAGACCCAGTACTTC
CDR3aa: CASSQVASGPTLGKTQYF

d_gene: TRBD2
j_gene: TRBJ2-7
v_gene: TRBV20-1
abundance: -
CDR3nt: TGCAGTGCTAGTCAAAGGGACTATTCCTACGAGCAGTACTTC
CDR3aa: CSASQRDYSYEQYF

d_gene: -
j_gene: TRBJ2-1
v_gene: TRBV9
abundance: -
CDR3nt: TGTGCCAGCAGCGTAGCCGAGTCGGGTTCCTACAATGAGCAGTTCTTC
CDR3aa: CASSVAESGSYNEQFF

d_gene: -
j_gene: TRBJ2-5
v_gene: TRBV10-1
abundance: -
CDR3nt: TGCGCCAGCAGTAACCATCCCACAGGGATCGAGACCCAGTACTTC
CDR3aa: CASSNHPTGIETQYF

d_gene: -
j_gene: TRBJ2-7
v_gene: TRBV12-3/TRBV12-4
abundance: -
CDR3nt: TGTGCCAGCAGGGACAGCCTGAGCTCCTACGAGCAGTACTTC
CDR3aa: CASRDSLSSYEQYF

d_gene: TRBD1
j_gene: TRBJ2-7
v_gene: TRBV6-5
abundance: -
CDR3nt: TGTGCCAGCAGAACGCAGAGCGGGACAGGGTTCTACGAGCAGTACTTC
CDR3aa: CASRTQSGTGFYEQYF

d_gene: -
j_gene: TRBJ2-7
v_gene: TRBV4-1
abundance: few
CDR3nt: TGCGCCAGCAGCCAAACTCTTAGCCCCTACGAGCAGTACTTC
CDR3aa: CASSQTLSPYEQYF

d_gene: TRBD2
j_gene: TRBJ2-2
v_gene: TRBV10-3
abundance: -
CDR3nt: TGTGCCATCAGTGAGTCTTGGACTAGCGCAGAGAGCGCGAACACCGGGGAGCTGTTTTTT
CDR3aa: CAISESWTSAESANTGELFF

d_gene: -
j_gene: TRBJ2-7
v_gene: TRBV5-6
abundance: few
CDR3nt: TGTGCCAGCAGCTTCACTAGCGAGCAGTACTTC
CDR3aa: CASSFTSEQYF

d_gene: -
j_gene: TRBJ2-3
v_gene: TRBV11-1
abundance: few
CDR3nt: TGTGCCAGCAGCTTACGGAGGGGGCTGACGACAGATACGCAGTATTTT
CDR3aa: CASSLRRGLTTDTQYF

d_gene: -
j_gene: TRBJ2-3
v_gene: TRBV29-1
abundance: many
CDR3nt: TGCAGCGCCCGAAACGCGGGGCGCATCAAGGATACGCAGTATTTT
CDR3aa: CSARNAGRIKDTQYF

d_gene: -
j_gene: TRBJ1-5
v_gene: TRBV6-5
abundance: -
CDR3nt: TGTGCCAGCTCCCGGGCGGCTCATCAGCCCCAGCATTTT
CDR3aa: CASSRAAHQPQHF

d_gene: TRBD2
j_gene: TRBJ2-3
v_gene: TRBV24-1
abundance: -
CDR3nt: TGTGCCACCAGCCCAACTAGCGGGAGAGGAGATACGCAGTATTTT
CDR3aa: CATSPTSGRGDTQYF

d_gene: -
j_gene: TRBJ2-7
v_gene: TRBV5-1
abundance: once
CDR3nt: TGCGCCAGCAGACGAAACAGGGAGGGAGACTACGAGCAGTACTTC
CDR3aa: CASRRNREGDYEQYF

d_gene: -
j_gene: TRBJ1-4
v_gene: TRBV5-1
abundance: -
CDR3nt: TGCGCCAGCAGCTTCCTGCAAGGGGGAGAAAAACTGTTTTTT
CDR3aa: CASSFLQGGEKLFF

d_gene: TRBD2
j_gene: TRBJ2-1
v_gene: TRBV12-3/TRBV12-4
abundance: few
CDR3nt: TGTGCCAGCAGGCCGGGACTAAGCCCAACTGAGCAGTTCTTC
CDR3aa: CASRPGLSPTEQFF

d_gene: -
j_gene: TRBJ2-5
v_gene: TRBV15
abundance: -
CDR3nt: TGTGCCACCAGCAGAGAGGGCAGAGGCCAAGAGACCCAGTACTTC
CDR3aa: CATSREGRGQETQYF

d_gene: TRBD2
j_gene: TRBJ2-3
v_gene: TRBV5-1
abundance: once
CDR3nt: TGCGCCAGCAGCTTACCGGGACTAGCGCGGACAGATACGCAGTATTTT
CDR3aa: CASSLPGLARTDTQYF

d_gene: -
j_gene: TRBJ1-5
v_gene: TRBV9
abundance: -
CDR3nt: TGTGCCAGCAGCCCTGACAGATATCAGCCCCAGCATTTT
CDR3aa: CASSPDRYQPQHF

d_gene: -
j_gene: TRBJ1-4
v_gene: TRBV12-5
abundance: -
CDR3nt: TGTGCTAGTGTTTTGGGCCGGGCTACAACTAATGAAAAACTGTTTTTT
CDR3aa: CASVLGRATTNEKLFF

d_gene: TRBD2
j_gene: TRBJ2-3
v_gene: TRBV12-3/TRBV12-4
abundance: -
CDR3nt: TGTGCCAGCAGGGGTGGCGGGGGGGGCGGCACAGATGCGCAGTATTTT
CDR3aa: CASRGGGGGGTDAQYF

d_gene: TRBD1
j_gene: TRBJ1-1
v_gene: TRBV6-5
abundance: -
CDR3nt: TGTGCCAGCAGCCAATATTCCCAGGGGGTGGCTTTCTTT
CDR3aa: CASSQYSQGVAFF

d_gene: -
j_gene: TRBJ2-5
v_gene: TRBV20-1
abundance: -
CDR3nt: TGCAGTGCTTTCCTCTCACAGGGGGCACTAGCGGGAGAGACCCAGTACTTC
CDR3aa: CSAFLSQGALAGETQYF

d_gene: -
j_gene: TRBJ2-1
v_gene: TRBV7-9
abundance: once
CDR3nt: TGTGCCAGCAGCTTAGGGCAGGGGATCGAGAATGAGCAGTTCTTC
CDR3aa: CASSLGQGIENEQFF

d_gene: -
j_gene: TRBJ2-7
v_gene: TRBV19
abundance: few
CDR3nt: TGTGCCAGTAGTATGGGGGCCAGGGTATATCCGGAGTACTTC
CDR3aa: CASSMGARVYPEYF

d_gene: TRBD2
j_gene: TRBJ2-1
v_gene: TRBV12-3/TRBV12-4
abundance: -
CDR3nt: TGTGCCAGCAGTTCGACTAGCGGGTCCCACGGGCAGTTCTTC
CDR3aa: CASSSTSGSHGQFF

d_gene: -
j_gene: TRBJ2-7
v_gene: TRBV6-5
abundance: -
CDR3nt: TGTGCCAGCAGTTACTCGATCCAGTACGAGCAGTACTTC
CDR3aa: CASSYSIQYEQYF

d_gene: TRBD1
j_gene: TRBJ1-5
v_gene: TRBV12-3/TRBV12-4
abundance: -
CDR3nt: TGTGCCAGCAGTCCCGGGAGGGGGCTTAACCAGCCCCAGCATTTT
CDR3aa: CASSPGRGLNQPQHF

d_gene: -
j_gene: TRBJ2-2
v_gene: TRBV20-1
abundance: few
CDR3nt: TGCAGTGCTAGAGATCGTATGGGTATCGGGGAGCTGTTTTTT
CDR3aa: CSARDRMGIGELFF

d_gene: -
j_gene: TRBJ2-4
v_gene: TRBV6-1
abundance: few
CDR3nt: TGTGCCAGCAGTGGAAGGGTGAGCATTCAGTACTTC
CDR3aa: CASSGRVSIQYF